Below, 11 T cell receptor beta chains from the same sample are listed, as sequenced in a study of T cell responses to AZD1222 COVID-19 vaccine. TCRdb keeps only in-frame clones here, not all; method: immunoSEQ multiplex PCR. The sample shows about 56,000 clones, 70% to 90% of them seen only once. Sample: peripheral blood, taken on day 0 of AZD1222 vaccination. The receptors were gathered from an adult in good health.

The genes are TRBV6-5 and TRBJ2-7; no firm D call. Trimming took off 0 bases at V and 5 bases at J, with 11 bases between the two ends. The CDR3 contains 14 residues. Germline V gives CDR1 MNHEY, CDR2 SVGAGI. This chain's CDR3 is CASSYSGSVNEQYF. CDR3 in DNA: TGTGCCAGCAGTTACTCAGGGTCGGTCAACGAGCAGTACTTC.

This clone occurred a few times. The chain is built from TRBV6-5 and TRBJ1-2; unclear D gene. Germline assignment: CDR1 MNHEY and CDR2 SVGAGI. Trimming cost V 0 bases and J 2 bases, with 7 bases left between them. The CDR3 covers 14 residues. DNA for the CDR3: TGTGCCAGCAGTTACTCGGGCGGCAACTATGGCTACACCTTC. As protein: CASSYSGGNYGYTF.

The chain joins TRBV10-3 to TRBJ1-1; D ambiguous. There are 14 residues in the CDR3. Germline V gives CDR1 ENHRY, CDR2 SYGVKD. Trimming left V 3 bases short and J 6 bases short, with 14 bases between. Here the CDR3 DNA reads TGTGCCATCAGTGATGGTGGTAGGGCTGCTGAAGCTTTCTTT. This gives the protein CAISDGGRAAEAFF.

This clone was observed once. This chain links TRBV7-9 with TRBJ2-2, with 7 nucleotides matching TRBD2. This CDR3 contains 14 residues. CDR1 is SEHNR, CDR2 FQNEAQ, per germline (reference sequence). V lost 4 bases, J lost 5 bases, and 4 bases stayed unmatched. In nucleotides, the CDR3 is TGTGCCAGCAGCTCATACGGGGGGACCGGGGAGCTGTTTTTT. This translates into CASSSYGGTGELFF.

The J gene is TRBJ2-2, the V gene TRBV19; D possibly corresponds to TRBD2 (5 bases). CDR1 and CDR2 (germline): LNHDA, SQIVND (reference sequence). The germline V and J ends were trimmed by 3 bases and 2 bases, with 7 bases remaining between them. This CDR3 has 14 amino acids. The CDR3: CASSIGINTGELFF. The CDR3 DNA reads TGTGCCAGTAGTATCGGGATCAACACCGGGGAGCTGTTTTTT.

The chain has TRBV11-2 and TRBJ1-2; tentatively, D is TRBD1 (5 bases). The CDR3 length is 14 residues. The germline CDR1 and CDR2 sequences are SGHAT and FQNNGV. The germline V and J ends were trimmed by 5 bases and 3 bases, with 13 bases remaining between them. The CDR3 here is CASSQKGLHYGYTF. The CDR3 coding sequence is TGTGCCAGCAGCCAGAAGGGGTTGCACTATGGCTACACCTTC.

The CDR3, as DNA: TGTGCCAGCAGCCAACCGGGACAGGATCCCAGAAACACCATATATTTT. This translates into CASSQPGQDPRNTIYF. V is TRBV5-6 and J is TRBJ1-3; 8 bases align to TRBD1. Germline lookup yields CDR1 SGHDT and CDR2 YYEEEE. This CDR3 contains 16 residues. V shed 4 bases and J 5 bases; nucleotides not matched to a gene: 11.

The CDR3 DNA is TGTGCCTGGAGTACAGAGGGGGAAACCTACGAGCAGTACTTC. Translation: CAWSTEGETYEQYF. The chain employs TRBV30 and TRBJ2-7; tentative D call: TRBD1 (6 bases). Germline CDR1 GTSNPN, CDR2 SVGIG (reference sequence). This CDR3 has 14 amino acids. The ends were cut back, 2 bases at V and 2 bases at J, with 13 bases in the middle.

V gene TRBV10-3 combines with J gene TRBJ1-2, with 11 bases that match TRBD1. This CDR3 has 20 amino acids. Germline assignment: CDR1 ENHRY and CDR2 SYGVKD. The J segment lost 2 bases and the V segment lost 0 bases, leaving 14 bases of the junction unmatched. In DNA, the CDR3 is TGTGCCATCAGTGAGTCGTCCGCCGGGACAGGGGGTCTAATGAACTATGGCTACACCTTC. Translation gives CAISESSAGTGGLMNYGYTF.

The chain combines TRBV6-6 with TRBJ2-7; D not certain. This CDR3 comprises 13 residues. V shed 0 bases and J shed 1 base, with 4 bases lying between them. Germline assignment: CDR1 MNHNY and CDR2 SVGAGI (reference sequence). The CDR3 reads CASSYSQSYEQYF. CDR3 DNA: TGTGCCAGCAGTTACTCGCAGTCCTACGAGCAGTACTTC.

This clone was recorded only once. The chain links TRBV6-5 to TRBJ1-5; 11 bases match TRBD1. The CDR3 spans 15 residues. J gave up 5 bases and V 6 bases, and 6 bases lay outside the gene matches. Looked up from germline, CDR1 is MNHEY and CDR2 is SVGAGI. The chain's CDR3 is CASRAGQGAYQPQHF. CDR3 DNA: TGTGCCAGCAGGGCCGGACAGGGGGCCTATCAGCCCCAGCATTTT.